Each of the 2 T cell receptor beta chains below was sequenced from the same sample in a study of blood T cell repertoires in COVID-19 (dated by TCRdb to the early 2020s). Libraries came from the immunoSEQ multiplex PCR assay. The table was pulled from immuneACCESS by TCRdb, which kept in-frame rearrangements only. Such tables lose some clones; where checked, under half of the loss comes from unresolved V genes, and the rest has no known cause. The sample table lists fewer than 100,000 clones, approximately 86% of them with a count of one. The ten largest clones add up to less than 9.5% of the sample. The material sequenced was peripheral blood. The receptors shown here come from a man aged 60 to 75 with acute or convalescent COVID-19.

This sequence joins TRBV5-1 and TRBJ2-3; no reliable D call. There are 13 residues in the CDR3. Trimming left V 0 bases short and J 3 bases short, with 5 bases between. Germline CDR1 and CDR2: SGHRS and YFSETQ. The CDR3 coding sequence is TGCGCCAGCAGCTTGGTAACTACAGATACGCAGTATTTT. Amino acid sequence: CASSLVTTDTQYF.

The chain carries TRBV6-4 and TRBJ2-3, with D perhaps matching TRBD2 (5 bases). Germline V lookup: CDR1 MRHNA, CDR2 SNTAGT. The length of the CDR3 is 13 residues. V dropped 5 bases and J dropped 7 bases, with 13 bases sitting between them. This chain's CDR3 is CASSPQFGNTQYF. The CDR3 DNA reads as TGTGCCAGCAGTCCCCAGTTCGGGAATACGCAGTATTTT.